This entry concerns a single TCR delta chain. Its antigen has not been determined. No base-level quality is on record; no much larger clone is a single base apart. There are 17 amino acids in the CDR3, from cysteine to phenylalanine inclusive. CDR3 DNA is the only sequence kept; it has 51 bases, read in frame from the first base. Relative to germline, V is missing 3 bases and J is missing 7 bases, with 13 bases of the junction outside any gene match. CDR1 GEAIGNYY and CDR2 EKD were looked up in the germline V gene. The sample originates from a study of Vγ9Vδ2 T cells in congenital toxoplasmosis (TCRdb year 2021). In terms of the full investigation: To diagnose congenital toxoplasmosis, IgG, IgM and IgA serology, Western blot and an in-house interferon-gamma release assay were used. This study compared the CDR3 repertoires of the gamma and delta chains in sorted blood gammadelta T cells from congenitally T. gondii-infected infants versus uninfected infants. TCR sequencing was performed on roughly five infected and approximately 10 uninfected infants at 2 months and on 3 infected and 4 uninfected infants at 1 year. Sequencing of the repertoires was done on samples from infants at two time points: 2 months after birth and 1 year of age.

The full study reports these points: At 2 months, TRGV9 and TRDV2 CDR3s of infected infants appeared to carry fewer N additions than uninfected infants, especially TRDV2-TRDJ1 sequences. A public TRGV9 clonotype was highly prevalent in both infected and uninfected infants. Among roughly 2-month-old infants, germline-encoded fetal-type TRDV2 CDR3 sequences seemed to show up more often in infected than in uninfected infants, which suggests an in utero expansion footprint. Two months was the earliest age with enough suitable sample material for TCR repertoire analysis, so newborn repertoires were not sequenced. Repertoire differences between infected and uninfected infants were less clear at 1 year of age than at 2 months.

The same treatment, consisting of spiramycin and/or pyrimethamine plus sulfadiazine plus folinic acid, was given to mothers of infected and uninfected infants alike. All infants, both infected and uninfected, were delivered at term after more than 37 weeks of gestation. Approximately 900 uL of blood was turned into PBMCs through Lymphoprep gradient centrifugation, and the PBMCs were then cryopreserved in liquid nitrogen and sent to Belgium. After thawing, PBMCs were labeled with Zombie NIR viability dye and stained with CD3, TCR gammadelta, Vgamma9 and Vdelta2 antibodies. CD3+ TCRgammadelta+ T cells were sorted on a FACSAria III with a mean purity of approximately 98%. For each sample, the RNeasy Micro Kit was used to isolate RNA from some 9,000 sorted gammadelta T cells. The study infants had mothers who were enrolled with primary T. gondii infection during pregnancy. The infants' peripheral blood was drawn at an outpatient microbiology and virology center located in Pavia, Italy.

cDNA was generated in one tube by template-switch reverse transcription with TRGC- and TRDC-specific primers, using SuperScript II. The TRGC primer was designed to bind both the TRGC1 and TRGC2 constant genes. TRG and TRD amplification used the KAPA Real-Time Library Amplification Kit, with AMPure XP bead purification between steps. Index PCR with the Nextera XT Index Kit was used to add Illumina sequencing adapters. An Illumina MiSeq with the V2 300 kit was used to sequence the TRG and TRD amplicons, producing 150 bp paired-end reads. On the authors' methods: Before any further analysis, FastQC version 0.11.8 was used to check read quality. With MiXCR version 3.0.3, reads were aligned to GenBank TRG or TRD reference genes and CDR3 sequences were built. Default MiXCR settings were kept, except that 3 rather than 5 consecutive nucleotides were used to assemble TRDD gene segments. N additions, CDR3 length, J segment length and clonotype sharing between samples were calculated with VDJtools version 1.2.1. CDR3 sequences that were out of frame or contained stop codons were left out of the analysis. To look for overlap, the infant repertoires were checked against previously published Vgamma9Vdelta2 repertoires from fetal, cord blood and adult blood. TCRdb called clones afresh from the public reads with CATT; identical DNA rows were later merged. The authors' filters were not applied to this entry. This sample holds around 1,000 delta-chain clones; 20% were observed only once. The biggest ten clones account for approximately 14% of the sample.

The sequence was collected from a child under 10 years old born to a mother with Toxoplasma gondii infection during pregnancy, either congenitally infected or uninfected (not recorded which). The sequence links TRDV2 to TRDJ1, with 13 bases aligning to TRDD3. The J gene comes from matching the DNA to germline here; TCRdb lacks it. Sequencing used gamma-delta T cells from blood. This receptor has the CDR3 CACDSISRLGDTTKLIF. The DNA sequence follows: TGTGCCTGTGACTCCATCTCTAGACTGGGGGATACGACTAAACTCATCTTT.